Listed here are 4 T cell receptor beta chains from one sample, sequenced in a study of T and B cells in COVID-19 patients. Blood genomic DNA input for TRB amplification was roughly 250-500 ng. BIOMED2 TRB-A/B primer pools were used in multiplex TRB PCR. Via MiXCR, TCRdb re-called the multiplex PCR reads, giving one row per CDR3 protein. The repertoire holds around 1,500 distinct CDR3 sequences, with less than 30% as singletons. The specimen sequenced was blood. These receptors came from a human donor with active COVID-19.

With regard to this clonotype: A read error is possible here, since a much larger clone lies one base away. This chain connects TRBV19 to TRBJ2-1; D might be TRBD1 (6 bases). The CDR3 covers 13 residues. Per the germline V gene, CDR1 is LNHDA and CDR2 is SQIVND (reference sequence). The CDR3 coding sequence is TGTACCAGTAGCCTAGGGGGATCCAATGAGCAGTTCTTC. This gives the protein CTSSLGGSNEQFF.

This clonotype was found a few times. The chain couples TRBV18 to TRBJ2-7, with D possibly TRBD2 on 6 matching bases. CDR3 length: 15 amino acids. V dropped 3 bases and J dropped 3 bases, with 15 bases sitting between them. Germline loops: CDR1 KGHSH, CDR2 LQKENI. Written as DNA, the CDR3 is TGTGCCAGCTCACCTGGTGGAGGGGTAGGCTACGAGCAGTACTTC. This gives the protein CASSPGGGVGYEQYF.

The CDR3 here is CASMGNTEAFF. The CDR3 bases are TGTGCCAGTATGGGGAACACTGAAGCTTTCTTT. The chain links TRBV19 to TRBJ1-1; D is uncertain. The germline gives CDR1 LNHDA, CDR2 SQIVND (reference sequence). CDR3 length equals 11 residues. The V end was cut by 7 bases, the J end by 1 base, with 4 bases between. Based on the CDR3 plus reference TRBV19 and TRBJ1-1, the full variable domain is DGGITQSPKYLFRKEGQNVTLSCEQNLNHDAMYWYRQDPGQGLRLIYYSQIVNDFQKGDIAEGYSVSREKKESFPLTVTSAQKNPTAFYLCASMGNTEAFFGQGTRLTVV.

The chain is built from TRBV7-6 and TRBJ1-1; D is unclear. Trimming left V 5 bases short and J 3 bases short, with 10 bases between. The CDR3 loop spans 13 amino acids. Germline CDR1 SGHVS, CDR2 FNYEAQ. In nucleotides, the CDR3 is TGTGCCAGCAGCACCCAGGACTACACTGAAGCTTTCTTT. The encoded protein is CASSTQDYTEAFF.